Presented here are 5 T cell receptor beta chains from one specimen sequenced in a study of cytomegalovirus exposure and HLA in healthy donors. PCR primers comprised 60 Vbeta and 13 Jbeta primers. Here immunoSEQ multiplex PCR was the method, and the copy in TCRdb shows in-frame clones only, minus some. This table holds roughly 150,000 clones, roughly 80% found once. The sequencing sample was made of PBMCs. Source of these receptors: a male donor in good health and CMV-seropositive.

The rearrangement links TRBV28 to TRBJ2-2, with D hard to call. Germline V lookup: CDR1 MDHEN, CDR2 SYDVKM. V was trimmed by 3 bases and J by 7 bases, leaving 9 bases between them. The CDR3 consists of 13 residues. CDR3 loop: CASSFGLNGELFF. CDR3 bases: TGTGCCAGCAGTTTTGGGCTTAACGGGGAGCTGTTTTTT.

For this clone: Germline and junction disagree at one end, which may indicate a read error. J is TRBJ2-6 and V is TRBV28; 10 bases align to TRBD1. The CDR3 totals 19 residues. CDR1 and CDR2 (germline): MDHEN, SYDVKM. The DNA for the CDR3 is TGTGCCAGCAGTCTGGGGGACAGGGGCCGATCCTCTGGGGCCAACGGCCTGACTTTC. It specifies CASSLGDRGRSSGANGLTF.

J is TRBJ2-2 and V is TRBV7-2, with D tentatively TRBD1 (7 bases). The CDR3 contains 16 residues. V was trimmed by 3 bases and J by 2 bases, leaving 13 bases between them. CDR1 is SGHTA, CDR2 FQGNSA, per germline. CDR3 loop: CASSFRGRDNTGELFF. The CDR3 nucleotides read TGTGCCAGCAGCTTTAGGGGGCGGGACAACACCGGGGAGCTGTTTTTT.

The V gene is TRBV28, the J gene TRBJ1-2; a possible D gene is TRBD1 (6 bases). The germline V gene has CDR1 MDHEN and CDR2 SYDVKM. With 2 bases removed from V and 4 bases from J, the gap between germline ends came to 14 bases. The CDR3 length is 15 residues. The CDR3 region is CASSLNQGRGYGYTF. The CDR3 region has the DNA TGTGCCAGCAGTTTAAACCAGGGGCGAGGCTATGGCTACACCTTC.

The chain couples TRBV5-4 to TRBJ2-1; 11 positions match TRBD2. Looked up from germline, CDR1 is SGHNT and CDR2 is YYREEE (reference sequence). The CDR3 is 13 residues long. Unmatched junction bases numbered 4, after V lost 9 bases and J lost 5 bases. The CDR3 region is CATLAGGNNEQFF. DNA for the CDR3: TGTGCCACCCTAGCGGGGGGAAACAATGAGCAGTTCTTC.